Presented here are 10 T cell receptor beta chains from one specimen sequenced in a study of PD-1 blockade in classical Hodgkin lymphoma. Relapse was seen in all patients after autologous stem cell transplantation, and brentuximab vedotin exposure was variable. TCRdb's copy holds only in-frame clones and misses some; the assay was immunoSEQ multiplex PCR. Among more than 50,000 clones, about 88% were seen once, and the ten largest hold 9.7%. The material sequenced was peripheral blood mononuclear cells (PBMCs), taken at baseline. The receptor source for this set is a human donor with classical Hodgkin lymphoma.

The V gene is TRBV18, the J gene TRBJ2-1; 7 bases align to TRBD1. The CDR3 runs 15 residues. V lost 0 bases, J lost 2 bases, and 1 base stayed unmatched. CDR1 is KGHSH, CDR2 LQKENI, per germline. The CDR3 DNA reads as TGTGCCAGCTCACCACCGGGACAGCCCTACAATGAGCAGTTCTTC. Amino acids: CASSPPGQPYNEQFF.

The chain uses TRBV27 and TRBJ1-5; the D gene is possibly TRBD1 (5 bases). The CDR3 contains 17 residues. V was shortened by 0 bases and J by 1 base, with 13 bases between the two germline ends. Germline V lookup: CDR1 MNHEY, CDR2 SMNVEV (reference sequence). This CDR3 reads CASSLSGRATSNQPQHF. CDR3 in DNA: TGTGCCAGCAGTTTATCCGGCAGGGCGACAAGCAATCAGCCCCAGCATTTT.

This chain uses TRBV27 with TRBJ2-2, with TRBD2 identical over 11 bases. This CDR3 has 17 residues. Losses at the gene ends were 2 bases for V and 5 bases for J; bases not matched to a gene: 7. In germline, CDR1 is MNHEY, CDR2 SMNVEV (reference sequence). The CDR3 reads CASSLLGTSGLTGELFF. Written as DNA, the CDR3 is TGTGCCAGCAGTTTACTCGGGACTAGCGGACTAACCGGGGAGCTGTTTTTT.

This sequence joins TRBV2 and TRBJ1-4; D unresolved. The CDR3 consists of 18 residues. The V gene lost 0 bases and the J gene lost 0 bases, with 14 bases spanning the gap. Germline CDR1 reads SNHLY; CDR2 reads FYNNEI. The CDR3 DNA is TGTGCCAGCAGTGAAGCGCTTCCCTCAACGGCAACTAATGAAAAACTGTTTTTT. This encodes CASSEALPSTATNEKLFF.

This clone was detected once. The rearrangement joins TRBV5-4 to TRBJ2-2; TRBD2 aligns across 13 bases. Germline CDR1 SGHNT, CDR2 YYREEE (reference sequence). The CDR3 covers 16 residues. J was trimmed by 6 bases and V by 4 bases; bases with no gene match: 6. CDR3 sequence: CASSTRTSGSAGELFF. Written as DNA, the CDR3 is TGTGCCAGCAGCACACGGACTAGCGGGAGTGCCGGGGAGCTGTTTTTT.

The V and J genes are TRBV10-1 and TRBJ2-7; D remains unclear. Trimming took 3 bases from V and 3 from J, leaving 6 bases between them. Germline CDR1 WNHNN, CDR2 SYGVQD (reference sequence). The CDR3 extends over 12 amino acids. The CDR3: CASSEGGYEQYF. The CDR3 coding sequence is TGCGCCAGCAGTGAAGGCGGCTACGAGCAGTACTTC.

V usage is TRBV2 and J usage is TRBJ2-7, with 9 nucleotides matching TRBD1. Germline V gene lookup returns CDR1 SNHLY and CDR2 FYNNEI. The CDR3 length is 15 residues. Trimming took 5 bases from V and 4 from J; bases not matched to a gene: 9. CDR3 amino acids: CASSSPGTGPYEQYF. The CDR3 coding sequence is TGTGCCAGCAGTTCTCCCGGGACAGGGCCTTACGAGCAGTACTTC.

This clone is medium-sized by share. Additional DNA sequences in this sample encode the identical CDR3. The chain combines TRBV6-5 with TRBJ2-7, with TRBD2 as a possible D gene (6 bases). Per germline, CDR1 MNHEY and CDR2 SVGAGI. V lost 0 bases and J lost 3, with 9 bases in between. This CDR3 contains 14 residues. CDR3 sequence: CASSYSLGGYEQYF. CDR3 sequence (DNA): TGTGCCAGCAGTTACTCTTTGGGGGGCTACGAGCAGTACTTC.

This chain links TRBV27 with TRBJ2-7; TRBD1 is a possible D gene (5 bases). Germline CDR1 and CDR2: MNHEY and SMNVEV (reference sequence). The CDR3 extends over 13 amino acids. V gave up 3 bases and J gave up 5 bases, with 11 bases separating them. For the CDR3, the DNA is TGTGCCAGCAGTTTTCAGGGTAACCACGAGCAGTACTTC. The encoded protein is CASSFQGNHEQYF.

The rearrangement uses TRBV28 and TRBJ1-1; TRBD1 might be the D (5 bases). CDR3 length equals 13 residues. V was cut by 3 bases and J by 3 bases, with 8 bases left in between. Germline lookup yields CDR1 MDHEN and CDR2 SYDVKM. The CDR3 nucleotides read TGTGCCAGCAGTTTTCCAGGGTACACTGAAGCTTTCTTT. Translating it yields CASSFPGYTEAFF.